Listed below are T cell receptor beta chains from one sample, sequenced in a study of cytomegalovirus exposure and HLA in healthy donors. Libraries were prepared by immunoSEQ multiplex PCR; TCRdb keeps only in-frame clonotypes and omits some of them. The data contain about 160,000 clones, 75% to 90% of them seen just once; the ten biggest clones take up approximately 2.1%. The sequenced sample consisted of PBMCs. All receptors derive from a woman aged 18 to 35 in good health and CMV-seronegative. Both conserved end residues are part of each CDR3. The D gene is left open where the match is weak. Size values are once, few and many counts, or a class for expanded clones, and some rows have none.

D | J | size | V | DNA | CDR3
. | TRBJ2-3 | . | TRBV9 | TGTGCCAGCAGCGTAGACGGTGCAAATACGCAGTATTTT | CASSVDGANTQYF
. | TRBJ2-1 | . | TRBV7-6 | TGTGCCAGCAGTTCAGCCCTAGGCAATGAGCAGTTCTTC | CASSSALGNEQFF
. | TRBJ1-2 | . | TRBV4-3 | TGCGCCAGCAGCCAAGAAGAGGGGGTATGGTATGGCTACACCTTC | CASSQEEGVWYGYTF
. | TRBJ2-2 | . | TRBV7-6 | TGTGCCAGCAGCCAAACAGGGTTGGACACCGGGGAGCTGTTTTTT | CASSQTGLDTGELFF
TRBD1 | TRBJ2-1 | . | TRBV2 | TGTGCCAGCAGTGAGTTACCAGGGGGATCCTACAATGAGCAGTTCTTC | CASSELPGGSYNEQFF
. | TRBJ1-1 | . | TRBV7-8 | TGTGCCAGCAGCCCCGGTGGGGAGTGGAACACTGAAGCTTTCTTT | CASSPGGEWNTEAFF
TRBD1 | TRBJ2-7 | . | TRBV2 | TGTGCCAGCAGGAGGGGACAGCTCTCCTACGAGCAGTACTTC | CASRRGQLSYEQYF
. | TRBJ1-2 | . | TRBV6-1 | TGTGCCAGCAGTTCACGTGAACGGCTAGGTGGCTACACCTTC | CASSSRERLGGYTF
TRBD1 | TRBJ1-1 | . | TRBV7-9 | TGTGCCAGCAGCCGAGGAGGACAGGGGCCCTTGAACACTGAAGCTTTCTTT | CASSRGGQGPLNTEAFF
TRBD1 | TRBJ1-1 | few | TRBV6-1 | TGTGCCAGCAGTGAAGTCGGGACAGGGGCTGAAGCTTTCTTT | CASSEVGTGAEAFF
. | TRBJ1-2 | once | TRBV18 | TGTGCCAGCTCACAAAGGAATAAAACAGGGAGTGCAGATGGCTACACCTTC | CASSQRNKTGSADGYTF
TRBD1 | TRBJ1-5 | . | TRBV7-9 | TGTGCCAGCAGCTCCGACAGGGGGGACCAGCCCCAGCATTTT | CASSSDRGDQPQHF
TRBD1 | TRBJ2-2 | few | TRBV18 | TGTGCCAGCTCACCAAGATCAGGGGGCCGGACCGGGGAGCTGTTTTTT | CASSPRSGGRTGELFF
TRBD2 | TRBJ2-2 | . | TRBV10-3 | TGTGCCATCAGCACGACTAGCGGGAGGGTCGACACCGGGGAGCTGTTTTTT | CAISTTSGRVDTGELFF
TRBD1 | TRBJ1-1 | . | TRBV5-6 | TGTGCCAGCAGCTTAGACAGGGGGGTGAACACTGAAGCTTTCTTT | CASSLDRGVNTEAFF
TRBD1 | TRBJ2-2 | . | TRBV7-9 | TGTGCCAGCAGCTCGGGACAGGCCACCGGGGAGCTGTTTTTT | CASSSGQATGELFF
. | TRBJ1-5 | . | TRBV27 | TGTGCCAGCAGTTTTAGAGGCCAGAATCAGCCCCAGCATTTT | CASSFRGQNQPQHF
. | TRBJ1-2 | few | TRBV2 | TGTGCCAGTAGCACTGGCCCTTATGGCTACACCTTC | CASSTGPYGYTF
. | TRBJ1-2 | . | TRBV27 | TGTGCCAGCAGGAGAACTGATAACTATGGCTACACCTTC | CASRRTDNYGYTF
. | TRBJ2-2 | . | TRBV18 | TGTGCCAGCTCACCGTGGGGAGGATCCAACACCGGGGAGCTGTTTTTT | CASSPWGGSNTGELFF
. | TRBJ2-7 | . | TRBV6-6 | TGTGCCAGCAGTTCCCGGGACAAGCACCCCCTCTACGAGCAGTACTTC | CASSSRDKHPLYEQYF
TRBD1 | TRBJ1-2 | . | TRBV9 | TGTGCCAGCAGCGTAGCTACGGGGGCAGGGGGTGGCTACACCTTC | CASSVATGAGGGYTF
. | TRBJ1-2 | . | TRBV27 | TGTGCCAGCAGTTTCCGGGGGAGGGGGGTTGATGGCTACACCTTC | CASSFRGRGVDGYTF
. | TRBJ2-1 | once | TRBV11-3 | TGTGCCAGCAGCTTAGATCGGGGGACAGTAGGCAATGAGCAGTTCTTC | CASSLDRGTVGNEQFF
. | TRBJ2-7 | . | TRBV7-8 | TGTGCCAGCAGCCAAACCATCGGCAACTACTACGAGCAGTACTTC | CASSQTIGNYYEQYF
. | TRBJ1-4 | . | TRBV5-1 | TGCGCCAGCAGCTTCGACGGGCGGGAGGAAAAACTGTTTTTT | CASSFDGREEKLFF
TRBD1 | TRBJ1-2 | . | TRBV19 | TGTGCCAGCGATCGACAGGGGACCTATGGCTACACCTTC | CASDRQGTYGYTF
TRBD1 | TRBJ2-7 | . | TRBV13 | TGTGCCAGCAGCCCCCGACAGGGCTCCTACGAGCAGTACTTC | CASSPRQGSYEQYF
. | TRBJ1-5 | . | TRBV29-1 | TGCAGCGTTGAGGAAGGGGATAATCAGCCCCAGCATTTT | CSVEEGDNQPQHF
. | TRBJ1-6 | . | TRBV18 | TGTGCCAGCTCACCATACAAGGGGGATAATTCACCCCTCCACTTT | CASSPYKGDNSPLHF
. | TRBJ1-2 | . | TRBV10-2 | TGCGCCAGCAGTGACCGGGGGGATGATGGCTACACCTTC | CASSDRGDDGYTF
. | TRBJ1-1 | many | TRBV4-3 | TGCGCCAGCAGCCAGCTAGACAGGTCGAACACTGAAGCTTTCTTT | CASSQLDRSNTEAFF
TRBD1 | TRBJ1-2 | once | TRBV2 | TGTGCCAGCAGTGATGGGACAGCCATCTATGGCTACACCTTC | CASSDGTAIYGYTF
TRBD1 | TRBJ1-5 | . | TRBV6-6 | TGTGCCAGCAGGATTCAGGGGGACCCCAATCAGCCCCAGCATTTT | CASRIQGDPNQPQHF
TRBD2 | TRBJ2-1 | . | TRBV4-3 | TGCGCCAGCAGCCAAGGGGGTAGCGGGAGGGGTGAGCAGTTCTTC | CASSQGGSGRGEQFF
. | TRBJ1-2 | once | TRBV9 | TGTGCCAGCAGCGTAGGAGACATGGGGGCAGGCTATGGCTACACCTTC | CASSVGDMGAGYGYTF